The 18 T cell receptor beta chains listed next were all sequenced from one sample in a study of OX40 agonist ivuxolimab in advanced cancers. The data were produced by immunoSEQ multiplex PCR, yet TCRdb's version contains in-frame clones alone and is incomplete. The sample has 94,000 or so clones, under 90% seen once; the top ten hold 0.95% to 1.2%. Source: CD4+ or CD8+ T cells sorted from blood, taken in a trial of the OX40 agonist ivuxolimab. Every receptor here comes from an adult with an advanced solid tumor such as melanoma, head and neck, liver or kidney cancer.

The rearrangement uses TRBV18 and TRBJ2-5; the D gene is possibly TRBD2 (7 bases). The DNA matches TRBJ2-7 better at its end, which makes the J call doubtful. The CDR3 is 14 residues long. In germline, CDR1 is KGHSH, CDR2 LQKENI. The DNA of the CDR3 is TGTGCCAGCTCAAGGTTGGGAGGGGGCTACGAGCAGTACTTC. Its protein is CASSRLGGGYEQYF.

The V gene is TRBV29-1, the J gene TRBJ2-1; D ambiguous. V shed 6 bases and J shed 5 bases, with 17 bases lying between them. The CDR3 is 14 amino acids. From germline, CDR1 is SQVTM and CDR2 ANQGSEA. The CDR3 nucleotides are TGCAGCGTAGAGGCTATAAGGGTAGACAATGAGCAGTTCTTC. Amino acid sequence: CSVEAIRVDNEQFF.

The chain has TRBV5-4 and TRBJ1-2; 8 bases match TRBD1. CDR1 is SGHNT, CDR2 YYREEE, per germline (reference sequence). V lost 4 bases and J lost 6; bases outside the gene matches: 8. This CDR3 is 14 amino acids long. This CDR3 is CASSTHRGSDGYTF. The CDR3, as DNA: TGTGCCAGCAGCACCCACAGGGGGAGCGATGGCTACACCTTC.

The gene calls are TRBV15 and TRBJ1-4; TRBD1 aligns across 7 bases. J gave up 6 bases and V 5 bases, and 9 bases lay outside the gene matches. CDR3 length: 15 amino acids. Per the germline V gene, CDR1 is LNHNV and CDR2 is YYDKDF (reference sequence). As DNA, the CDR3 is TGTGCCACCAGCGGCACAGGGGCGGGTGATGAAAAACTGTTTTTT. It translates to CATSGTGAGDEKLFF.

The J gene is TRBJ1-1, the V gene TRBV6-5; D is uncertain. The germline V gene has CDR1 MNHEY and CDR2 SVGAGI. The CDR3 runs to 11 residues. With 5 bases removed from V and 6 bases from J, the gap between germline ends came to 7 bases. The CDR3 spells CASSTVSEAFF. The CDR3 nucleotides read TGTGCCAGCAGTACTGTCTCTGAAGCTTTCTTT.

This clone appeared a single time. The genes are TRBV2 and TRBJ2-3; 11 bases align to TRBD2. V trimming: 6 bases; J trimming: 2 bases; junction bases outside the gene matches: 7. The CDR3 is made up of 16 amino acids. From germline, CDR1 is SNHLY and CDR2 FYNNEI. The CDR3 bases are TGTGCCAGCAGCCAGACTAGCGGGGAGTTCACAGATACGCAGTATTTT. Encoded protein: CASSQTSGEFTDTQYF.

This chain links TRBV29-1 with TRBJ1-4; a weak D match, TRBD1 (5 bases). The V gene's germline CDR1 is SQVTM and CDR2 ANQGSEA. The V end was cut by 7 bases, the J end by 0 bases, with 15 bases between. The CDR3 has 15 amino acids. The CDR3 loop reads CSAREGRATNEKLFF. The DNA for the CDR3 is TGCAGCGCCCGTGAGGGGCGGGCAACTAATGAAAAACTGTTTTTT.

The CDR3: CASRERTGTDKFRASTDTQYF. In nucleotides, the CDR3 is TGCGCCAGCAGAGAGAGAACCGGGACCGATAAGTTTCGGGCAAGCACAGATACGCAGTATTTT. The chain carries TRBV10-1 and TRBJ2-3; D is possibly TRBD1 or TRBD2 (5 bases each). Trimming stripped 6 bases from V and 0 bases from J, with 31 bases between. The CDR3 extends over 21 amino acids. Germline loops: CDR1 WNHNN, CDR2 SYGVQD (reference sequence).

This sequence joins TRBV28 and TRBJ1-6, with TRBD1 identical over 7 bases. After removal of 6 bases from V and 7 bases from J, the junction contained 6 bases not matched to a gene. The germline CDR1 and CDR2 sequences are MDHEN and SYDVKM. There are 14 residues in the CDR3. The CDR3 region has the DNA TGTGCCAGCAGCATAGACAGGGTCAATTCACCCCTCCACTTT. Translating it yields CASSIDRVNSPLHF.

This clone was detected only a few times. The rearrangement joins TRBV6-6 to TRBJ2-1; 9 bases match TRBD2. The trim removed 10 bases at V and 9 bases at J, leaving 13 bases unmatched. The CDR3 covers 14 residues. CDR1 is MNHNY and CDR2 is SVGAGI in the germline V gene (reference sequence). The CDR3 bases are TGTGCCACCAACGAGGGGACTAGCCGGGCTGAGCAGTTCTTC. Its translation is CATNEGTSRAEQFF.

A few counts support this clone. The V call is TRBV11-2, the J call TRBJ2-6; 8 bases match TRBD1. Germline V gene sequence: CDR1 SGHAT, CDR2 FQNNGV. V was pared by 4 bases and J by 3 bases, with 5 bases of the junction left unmatched. The CDR3 is 16 residues long. Here the CDR3 DNA reads TGTGCCAGCAGCTCCCTCAGGGGGCTTGGGGCCAACGTCCTGACTTTC. Translation gives CASSSLRGLGANVLTF.

The chain carries TRBV7-2 and TRBJ1-1; D remains ambiguous. Germline V CDR1 and CDR2: SGHTA, FQGNSA. V was cut by 5 bases and J by 0 bases, with 16 bases left in between. This CDR3 has 16 residues. CDR3 region: CASSLRWEVMNTEAFF. CDR3 nucleotide sequence: TGTGCCAGCAGCCTTCGTTGGGAGGTTATGAACACTGAAGCTTTCTTT. Combining the CDR3 with reference TRBV7-2 and TRBJ1-1 gives the whole variable domain GAGVSQSPSNKVTEKGKDVELRCDPISGHTALYWYRQSLGQGLEFLIYFQGNSAPDKSGLPSDRFSAERTGGSVSTLTIQRTQQEDSAVYLCASSLRWEVMNTEAFFGQGTRLTVV.

The V gene is TRBV28, the J gene TRBJ1-6, with 9 bases identical to TRBD1. V trimming: 2 bases; J trimming: 7 bases; junction bases outside the gene matches: 3. CDR1 and CDR2 (germline): MDHEN, SYDVKM. The CDR3 is 15 amino acids. CDR3 loop: CASSLGTGRNSPLHF. The DNA for the CDR3 is TGTGCCAGCAGTTTAGGGACAGGGAGGAATTCACCCCTCCACTTT.

The rearrangement links TRBV18 to TRBJ2-3, with D perhaps matching TRBD2 (6 bases). The V gene lost 6 bases and the J gene lost 7 bases, with 20 bases spanning the gap. Germline V lookup: CDR1 KGHSH, CDR2 LQKENI. CDR3 length: 15 residues. CDR3 coding DNA: TGTGCCAGCTCCCCGGAGGGCCAGGTCCCATATACGCAGTATTTT. Its protein is CASSPEGQVPYTQYF.

The rearrangement joins TRBV6-5 to TRBJ1-3; 8 bases fit TRBD1. The junction had 8 bases not matched to a gene; V was cut back by 6 bases and J by 4 bases. Germline V lookup: CDR1 MNHEY, CDR2 SVGAGI. This CDR3 spans 15 amino acids. The DNA for the CDR3 is TGTGCCAGCAGCTTACGGACAGGGACGGGAAACACCATATATTTT. It encodes CASSLRTGTGNTIYF.

This clone was recorded a few times. This sequence joins TRBV18 and TRBJ1-3, with D unresolved. Germline CDR1 reads KGHSH; CDR2 reads LQKENI. This CDR3 region has 15 residues. V was cut by 0 bases and J by 4 bases, with 10 bases left in between. As DNA, the CDR3 is TGTGCCAGCTCACCACCGGGCCAGTTCGGAAACACCATATATTTT. Amino acid sequence: CASSPPGQFGNTIYF.

This clone showed up just once. The chain carries TRBV9 and TRBJ2-1; 13 bases map to TRBD2. CDR1 is SGDLS, CDR2 YYNGEE, per germline. CDR3 size: 16 residues. V lost 0 bases, J lost 7 bases, and 4 bases stayed unmatched. The CDR3 spells CASSVEGLAGRNEQFF. CDR3 coding DNA: TGTGCCAGCAGCGTAGAGGGACTAGCGGGGAGAAATGAGCAGTTCTTC.

The chain uses TRBV5-1 and TRBJ1-6; TRBD1 matches at 10 bases. The V and J ends lost 2 bases and 0 bases, in that order; junction bases with no gene match: 2. In germline, CDR1 is SGHRS, CDR2 YFSETQ. The CDR3 contains 17 residues. The CDR3, as DNA: TGCGCCAGCAGCTTCGGACAGGGGGGCTCCTATAATTCACCCCTCCACTTT. Amino acids: CASSFGQGGSYNSPLHF.